This T cell receptor beta chain is drawn from a study of CD8 T cell repertoires and HIV-1 epitope variants. About the study: Controls included no peptide, Ebola AY9 epitope, and a CMV, EBV, flu pool. The baseline condition was 1M T cells left uncultured. IL-2, IL-7 and IL-15 were added on days 3 and 7 of approximately 10-day cultures.

Assay: immunoSEQ multiplex PCR; the TCRdb copy retains only in-frame clones and omits some. The table records about 5,000 clones, about three fifths of them present only once. Germline V lookup: CDR1 LGHNT, CDR2 FRNRAP. The CDR3 runs to 15 residues. V gave up 7 bases and J gave up 8 bases; unmatched junction bases: 10. Regarding this clone: Its cognate antigen is unknown.

Sequenced input: cultured CD8+ T cells derived from PBMCs. The V gene is TRBV12-5, the J gene TRBJ2-1; 11 positions agree with TRBD1. This receptor was taken from a male donor with HIV. CDR3 coding DNA: TGTGCTAGTGCCGTCGCCGGACAGGGGGCTTATGAGCAGTTCTTC. Amino acid sequence: CASAVAGQGAYEQFF.